One sample yielded the 15 T cell receptor beta chains listed below, sequenced in a study of radiotherapy plus CTLA-4 blockade in lung cancer. TCRdb's copy holds only in-frame clones and misses some; the assay was immunoSEQ multiplex PCR. The table has about 97,000 clones, 60% to 75% seen once. Sample: peripheral blood, taken from a patient treated with radiotherapy plus ipilimumab. Every receptor here comes from a human donor with non-small cell lung cancer who had a partial response to radiotherapy plus ipilimumab. Some clones in this sample may be carry-over from other donors' samples.

This clone was recorded only once. The rearrangement uses TRBV19 and TRBJ1-5; no clear D. Trimming stripped 6 bases from V and 1 base from J, with 13 bases between. This CDR3 has 15 residues. Germline CDR1 reads LNHDA; CDR2 reads SQIVND (reference sequence). Here the CDR3 reads CASRPDTRSNQPQHF. CDR3 DNA sequence: TGTGCCAGTAGACCCGACACCCGGAGCAATCAGCCCCAGCATTTT.

V gene TRBV19 combines with J gene TRBJ2-3; TRBD2 aligns across 14 bases. Per the germline V gene, CDR1 is LNHDA and CDR2 is SQIVND (reference sequence). V was pared by 9 bases and J by 6 bases, with 8 bases of the junction left unmatched. This CDR3 has 15 residues. CDR3 sequence reads: CASRTSGGTTDTQYF. The CDR3 nucleotides read TGTGCCAGCCGGACTAGCGGGGGGACTACCGATACGCAGTATTTT. Full variable domain (outside the CDR3, taken from reference TRBV19 and TRBJ2-3): DGGITQSPKYLFRKEGQNVTLSCEQNLNHDAMYWYRQDPGQGLRLIYYSQIVNDFQKGDIAEGYSVSREKKESFPLTVTSAQKNPTAFYLCASRTSGGTTDTQYFGPGTRLTVL.

The rearrangement joins TRBV7-9 to TRBJ1-6; D remains unclear. Germline loops: CDR1 SEHNR, CDR2 FQNEAQ (reference sequence). The CDR3 spans 16 residues. Trimming shortened V by 5 bases and J by 9 bases, and 20 bases separated the two germline ends. The CDR3 region is CASSPLFAHLTSPLHF. CDR3 sequence (DNA): TGTGCCAGCAGCCCCCTCTTCGCGCATCTAACTTCACCCCTCCACTTT.

The sample holds one count of this clone. The J gene is TRBJ2-6, the V gene TRBV5-1, with TRBD1 identical over 9 bases. J gave up 4 bases and V 1 base, and 9 bases lay outside the gene matches. This CDR3 contains 18 residues. CDR1 and CDR2 (germline): SGHRS, YFSETQ. In DNA, the CDR3 is TGCGCCAGCAGCTTGCTAGGGACAGGGTTGTTGGGGGCCAACGTCCTGACTTTC. Its translation is CASSLLGTGLLGANVLTF.

This clone was picked up a small number of times. The V call is TRBV9, the J call TRBJ2-1, with 7 nucleotides matching TRBD2. CDR3 length: 16 amino acids. J gave up 7 bases and V 4 bases, and 14 bases lay outside the gene matches. Germline CDR1 SGDLS, CDR2 YYNGEE. CDR3 in DNA: TGTGCCAGCAGCTCCGGAAGGTCGGGGGGTCGGAATGAGCAGTTCTTC. Translation gives CASSSGRSGGRNEQFF.

This chain links TRBV19 with TRBJ2-5; D possibly corresponds to TRBD1 (5 bases). Trimming removed 1 base at V and 1 base at J, with 7 bases between. This CDR3 has 14 amino acids. Germline V gives CDR1 LNHDA, CDR2 SQIVND (reference sequence). Here the CDR3 reads CASSIGGAQETQYF. The DNA for the CDR3 is TGTGCCAGTAGTATAGGTGGGGCCCAAGAGACCCAGTACTTC.

The chain combines TRBV7-8 with TRBJ2-7; 8 positions agree with TRBD1. This CDR3 spans 14 amino acids. The trim removed 5 bases at V and 2 bases at J, leaving 5 bases unmatched. In germline, CDR1 is SGHVS, CDR2 FQNEAQ. The CDR3 sequence: CASSVDRVTYEQYF. The CDR3 region has the DNA TGTGCCAGCAGCGTGGACAGGGTGACCTACGAGCAGTACTTC.

This chain links TRBV28 with TRBJ2-7; 7 positions match TRBD1. Trimming took 10 bases from V and 3 from J; bases not matched to a gene: 12. The germline V gene encodes CDR1 MDHEN and CDR2 SYDVKM. The CDR3 is made up of 14 amino acids. DNA of the CDR3: TGTGCCACACGACGGGACAGTGTTGGCTACGAGCAGTACTTC. Translated, it gives CATRRDSVGYEQYF.

This clone was counted only a few times. The rearrangement uses TRBV5-4 and TRBJ2-7, with 7 positions matching TRBD1. CDR1 is SGHNT and CDR2 is YYREEE in the germline V gene (reference sequence). J gave up 4 bases and V 3 bases, and 13 bases lay outside the gene matches. The CDR3 consists of 16 residues. The CDR3 here is CASSSWNRGRRYEQYF. CDR3 DNA: TGTGCCAGCAGCTCCTGGAACAGGGGACGGCGATACGAGCAGTACTTC.

This clone has just a few counts. The V call is TRBV2, the J call TRBJ1-4; 9 nucleotides agree with TRBD1. The germline CDR1 and CDR2 sequences are SNHLY and FYNNEI. V gave up 4 bases and J gave up 8 bases; unmatched junction bases: 5. This CDR3 is built from 14 residues. CDR3 loop: CASSGGQGYEKLFF. In DNA form, the CDR3 reads TGTGCCAGCAGTGGTGGACAGGGGTACGAAAAACTGTTTTTT.

This clone appeared a few times. This chain uses TRBV7-3 with TRBJ2-7; D might be TRBD2 (5 bases). This CDR3 has 16 residues. Germline V gene sequence: CDR1 SGHTA, CDR2 FQGTGA. Trimming took off 2 bases at V and 0 bases at J, with 14 bases between the two ends. CDR3 nucleotides: TGTGCCAGCAGCTTAGTTGGTAGCGTAGGCTCCTACGAGCAGTACTTC. Amino acid sequence: CASSLVGSVGSYEQYF. Full variable domain (remainder filled in from reference TRBV7-3 and TRBJ2-7): GAGVSQTPSNKVTEKGKYVELRCDPISGHTALYWYRQSLGQGPEFLIYFQGTGAADDSGLPNDRFFAVRPEGSVSTLKIQRTERGDSAVYLCASSLVGSVGSYEQYFGPGTRLTVT.

The genes are TRBV5-1 and TRBJ1-1; 7 bases match TRBD1. The CDR3 totals 14 residues. Germline V gives CDR1 SGHRS, CDR2 YFSETQ. Trimming at V came to 7 bases and at J to 3 bases, leaving 9 bases not matched to a gene. CDR3 nucleotide sequence: TGCGCCAGCCGGGGACAGTTGGGGGACACTGAAGCTTTCTTT. Protein: CASRGQLGDTEAFF.

The chain recombines TRBV19 with TRBJ1-5, with no clear D. With 5 bases removed from V and 6 bases from J, the gap between germline ends came to 14 bases. Germline CDR1 LNHDA, CDR2 SQIVND (reference sequence). The CDR3 consists of 14 residues. CDR3 amino acids: CASSPNGGSQPQHF. CDR3 nucleotides: TGTGCCAGTAGTCCCAACGGCGGGAGTCAGCCCCAGCATTTT.

The gene calls are TRBV7-8 and TRBJ1-2; no firm D call. Germline CDR1 and CDR2: SGHVS and FQNEAQ. The CDR3 runs 15 residues. V shed 4 bases and J shed 2 bases, with 14 bases lying between them. The CDR3 spells CASSSGSGKNYGYTF. In DNA, the CDR3 is TGTGCCAGCAGCTCGGGTTCCGGCAAGAACTATGGCTACACCTTC.

CDR3 sequence: CATRITGGQPQHF. The CDR3 region has the DNA TGTGCCACTAGAATAACGGGGGGTCAGCCCCAGCATTTT. The chain carries TRBV19 and TRBJ1-5; possible D gene TRBD1, 5 bases. CDR3 length: 13 residues. The V gene lost 10 bases and the J gene lost 6 bases, with 16 bases spanning the gap. The germline gives CDR1 LNHDA, CDR2 SQIVND (reference sequence).